The sequence of this TCR beta chain was determined in a study of blood T cell repertoires in COVID-19. About the research overall: Either two negative PCRs, clearance, or symptom resolution qualified Cohort 3 donors as recovered. The analysed material was cDNA or gDNA that came from T cells, B-cell-depleted T cells, or PBMCs.

Participants' reported clinical history set cohort assignment. This CDR3 is 16 amino acids long. Looked up from germline, CDR1 is LNHNV and CDR2 is YYDKDF (reference sequence). V was pared by 0 bases and J by 0 bases, with 6 bases between. How the authors handled the data: For nucleated cells, counts were estimated from reference gene primer amplification. Repertoires were generated with immunoSEQ multiplex PCR, while TCRdb's copy carries only in-frame clones and drops some. V, J and clone size are those of that table, while D and trimming were read from the DNA. The table shows 200,000 to 250,000 clones, with roughly nine tenths occurring only once.

The TCR was taken from a woman aged 50 to 60 in a cohort exposed to, infected with or recovered from COVID-19 (not recorded which). This sequence joins TRBV15 and TRBJ1-6; D uncertain. Sequencing was done on a sample of PBMCs or T cells enriched from blood (not recorded which). CDR3 loop: CATSREESSYNSPLHF. Here the CDR3 DNA reads TGTGCCACCAGCAGAGAGGAGAGCTCCTATAATTCACCCCTCCACTTT.